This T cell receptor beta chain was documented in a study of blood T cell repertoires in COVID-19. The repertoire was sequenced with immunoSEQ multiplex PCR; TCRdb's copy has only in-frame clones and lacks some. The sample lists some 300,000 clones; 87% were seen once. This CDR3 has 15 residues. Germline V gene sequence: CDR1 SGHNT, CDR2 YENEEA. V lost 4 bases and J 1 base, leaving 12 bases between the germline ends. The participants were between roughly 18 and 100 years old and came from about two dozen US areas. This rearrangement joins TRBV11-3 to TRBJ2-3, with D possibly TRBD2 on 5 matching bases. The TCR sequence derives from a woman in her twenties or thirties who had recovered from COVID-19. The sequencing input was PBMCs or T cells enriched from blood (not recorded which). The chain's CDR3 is CASSSGIFGTDTQYF. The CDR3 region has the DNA TGTGCCAGCAGCTCCGGGATTTTCGGCACAGATACGCAGTATTTT. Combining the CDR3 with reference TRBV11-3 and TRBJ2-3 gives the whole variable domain EAGVVQSPRYKIIEKKQPVAFWCNPISGHNTLYWYLQNLGQGPELLIRYENEEAVDDSQLPKDRFSAERLKGVDSTLKIQPAELGDSAVYLCASSSGIFGTDTQYFGPGTRLTVL.